This T cell receptor beta chain was documented in a study of OX40 agonist ivuxolimab in advanced cancers. Regarding the complete study: Ivuxolimab was a fully human IgG2 agonistic monoclonal antibody targeting the costimulatory receptor OX40 (CD134). Of the roughly 52 dose-escalation patients, hepatocellular carcinoma was present in about 20, melanoma in around 15, renal cell carcinoma in 9 and head and neck cancer in 9. The monotherapy dose-escalation portion (N ≈ 56 patients) of the phase I ivuxolimab trial is reported in the paper. In the dose-escalation cohort, 82.7% of patients were male, and the mean age was approximately 60 years, with a range of roughly 23 to 85. Intravenous ivuxolimab was administered to patients every 2 weeks at six dose levels: 0.01, 0.1, 0.3, 1.5, 3 and 10 mg/kg. Prior anti-PD-1, anti-PD-L1 or anti-CTLA-4 therapy was permitted, and checkpoint inhibitors had been received by roughly two fifths of dose-escalation patients. Partial responses were achieved by three dose-escalation patients, of whom one had hepatocellular carcinoma and two had cutaneous melanoma. The purpose of peripheral TCRbeta sequencing was to test whether ivuxolimab changed TCR sequence diversity and led to clonal T-cell expansion. Results the study describes overall, beyond this receptor: Clonal expansion of both CD4+ and CD8+ blood T cells was observed from baseline to week 6 at doses 0.1 to 3.0 mg/kg. The antigen specificity of the clonally expanded peripheral T cells was not determined. In the 0.1-3.0 mg/kg groups, partial responders had among the lowest normalized peripheral clonal expansion, particularly in CD8+ T cells. Low levels of normalized T-cell clonal expansion were also shown by some nonresponding patients. After ivuxolimab, more expanded clones were found on average in CD8+ T cells than in CD4+ T cells.

Measured from the cysteine to the phenylalanine, the CDR3 is 11 residues long. Only the CDR3 DNA stays, 33 bases, in frame from base 1. Genomic DNA was isolated from the sorted cells so that the TCRbeta CDR3 region could be sequenced. The immunoSEQ Assay was used for sequencing of TCRbeta CDR3 regions. As stored in TCRdb, this immuneACCESS dataset retains in-frame rearrangements with V and J assigned. A fraction of the clones does not appear; measured against another copy, unresolved V genes explain less than half of the discrepancy, and the remainder lacks a known reason. This sample has some 100,000 clones in its table, and approximately 90% of those were observed once. The leading ten clones occupy 0.31% of the sample. The trial excluded patients who had a history of autoimmune disease or were on systemic immunosuppression. Peripheral blood for TCR sequencing was drawn from every dose cohort at baseline, at cycle 4 day 1 and at cycle 7 day 1. Samples were obtained from an open-label, multicenter, first-in-human phase I dose-escalation trial of ivuxolimab. Adults with locally advanced or metastatic melanoma, renal cell, hepatocellular, or head and neck squamous cell carcinoma were enrolled in the trial. Before TCR sequencing, CD4+ T cells and CD8+ T cells were sorted from peripheral blood as separate populations.

This clone was recorded once. No cognate antigen has been identified for it. No quality values exist for individual bases; no much larger clone is one base distant. Rearrangement joined TRBV21-1 to TRBJ2-5; TRBD2 reflects the table's D call only, with no check against the DNA. TRBV21-1 is listed as a pseudogene. The source material was CD4+ or CD8+ T cells sorted from blood, sampled in a trial of the OX40 agonist ivuxolimab. The source of this sequence is an adult with an advanced solid tumor such as melanoma, head and neck, liver or kidney cancer. CDR3 reads: CASSKGRGQYF. The DNA reads as follows: TGTGCCAGCAGCAAAGGTAGAGGACAGTACTTC.